The entry below describes one T cell receptor (beta chain). Per the authors' pipeline: Amplification of reference gene primers provided the estimated nucleated cell counts. The protocol was immunoSEQ multiplex PCR, while the TCRdb copy is restricted to in-frame clones and leaves out a portion. V and J calls and clone size are those listed in that table; D and trimming were worked out from the DNA. The data show approximately 100,000 clones, with roughly 92% seen just once and 4.5% to 6% held by the top ten. The V end was cut by 4 bases, the J end by 2 bases, with 21 bases between. CDR1 is MNHEY, CDR2 SMNVEV, per germline (reference sequence). There are 17 residues in the CDR3. The data belong to a study of blood T cell repertoires in COVID-19. At the level of the study: Sites across the United States, Italy and Spain contributed samples from acute and convalescent COVID-19.

The sequenced sample consisted of peripheral blood. The chain links TRBV27 to TRBJ2-7; a weak D match, TRBD1 (5 bases). The TCR was taken from a man aged 65 to 85 with acute or convalescent COVID-19. In DNA form, the CDR3 reads TGTGCCAGCAGTTCCCTCTTAACAGGCCCTAACCCCTACGAGCAGTACTTC. It encodes CASSSLLTGPNPYEQYF.